What follows describes a single TCR beta chain. Its antigen is unidentified. The data derive from a study of T cells in localized non-small cell lung cancer. Points from the study as a whole: Highest T cell clonality was seen in uninvolved adjacent lung, surpassing that measured in tumor. A median of around 58 clones ranked among the top 100 in tumor appeared in adjacent lung.

The method was immunoSEQ multiplex PCR; TCRdb's version includes in-frame clones alone and lacks a portion of them. The table records tens of thousands of clones, just over 90% of them present only once. Sequenced here: peripheral blood, sampled before any cancer treatment. The clonotype comes from a female donor over 55 with stage I lung adenocarcinoma.

The CDR3 spells CASSQGPRSRGNQPQHF. The CDR3 DNA reads as TGCGCCAGCAGCCAGGGACCGAGGTCCAGGGGCAATCAGCCCCAGCATTTT. The V and J genes are TRBV4-1 and TRBJ1-5, with a possible D match to TRBD1 (5 bases). This CDR3 spans 17 amino acids. In germline, CDR1 is MGHRA, CDR2 YSYEKL. V was pared by 3 bases and J by 2 bases, with 17 bases between.